The 15 T cell receptor beta chains listed next were all sequenced from one sample in a study of blood T cell repertoires in COVID-19. TCRdb's table, derived via immunoSEQ multiplex PCR, lists solely in-frame clones and lacks some. Of over 110,000 clones listed, around 90% are singletons. The sample consisted of peripheral blood. The receptors originated from a man between 65 and 79 years old with acute or convalescent COVID-19.

The J gene is TRBJ2-5, the V gene TRBV6-5; D remains ambiguous. V lost 7 bases, J lost 8 bases, and 11 bases lay in between. The germline CDR1 and CDR2 sequences are MNHEY and SVGAGI. The CDR3 covers 11 residues. The chain's CDR3 is CASTRGFTQYF. The DNA of the CDR3 is TGTGCCAGCACTCGCGGTTTTACCCAGTACTTC.

The rearrangement links TRBV5-1 to TRBJ1-6; D is ambiguous. V shed 4 bases and J shed 8 bases, with 16 bases lying between them. In germline, CDR1 is SGHRS, CDR2 YFSETQ. This CDR3 has 15 residues. CDR3 bases: TGCGCCAGCAGCCCCAATGCGGGCCAAGATTCACCCCTCCACTTT. Translated: CASSPNAGQDSPLHF.

The chain employs TRBV5-1 and TRBJ2-2; 12 bases line up with TRBD2. This CDR3 is built from 18 residues. After removal of 4 bases from V and 0 bases from J, the junction contained 7 bases not matched to a gene. CDR1 is SGHRS and CDR2 is YFSETQ in the germline V gene. In DNA form, the CDR3 reads TGCGCCAGCAGCGCCACACTAGCGGGGGGAACGAACACCGGGGAGCTGTTTTTT. Encoded protein: CASSATLAGGTNTGELFF.

This clone has just one count. This chain links TRBV6-6 with TRBJ2-1; TRBD2 aligns across 11 bases. CDR3 length: 14 residues. Trimming cost V 2 bases and J 8 bases; bases outside gene matches: 2. Germline CDR1 reads MNHNY; CDR2 reads SVGAGI (reference sequence). CDR3 loop: CASSYLAGGYEQFF. CDR3 DNA: TGTGCCAGCAGTTACCTAGCGGGAGGATATGAGCAGTTCTTC.

The chain carries TRBV7-9 and TRBJ1-2, with D hard to call. Trimming took 4 bases from V and 1 from J, leaving 7 bases between them. Germline V gene lookup returns CDR1 SEHNR and CDR2 FQNEAQ (reference sequence). The CDR3 is 13 amino acids. CDR3 sequence reads: CASSSPVNYGYTF. In DNA form, the CDR3 reads TGTGCCAGCAGCTCCCCTGTTAACTATGGCTACACCTTC.

The gene calls are TRBV5-1 and TRBJ1-5; D possibly corresponds to TRBD1 (6 bases). This CDR3 region has 15 residues. Germline V CDR1 and CDR2: SGHRS, YFSETQ. V lost 4 bases and J lost 3, with 14 bases in between. This chain's CDR3 is CASSPTPGDNQPQHF. In nucleotides, the CDR3 is TGCGCCAGCAGCCCCACCCCAGGGGACAATCAGCCCCAGCATTTT.

The chain has TRBV19 and TRBJ1-5; D not certain. V lost 3 bases and J 1 base, leaving 13 bases between the germline ends. Per germline, CDR1 LNHDA and CDR2 SQIVND (reference sequence). The CDR3 is 16 residues long. CDR3 protein: CASSMRARLSNQPQHF. The CDR3 DNA reads TGTGCCAGTAGTATGCGGGCCAGATTAAGCAATCAGCCCCAGCATTTT.

V and J are TRBV5-5 and TRBJ2-3, with D possibly being TRBD2 (6 bases). Trimming took 5 bases from V and 2 from J, leaving 12 bases between them. The CDR3 runs 14 residues. Germline loops: CDR1 SGHKS, CDR2 YYEKEE (reference sequence). CDR3: CASRSGTSTDTQYF. CDR3 nucleotides: TGTGCCAGCAGGTCCGGGACTTCCACAGATACGCAGTATTTT.

The genes are TRBV5-1 and TRBJ2-3; the D gene is possibly TRBD1 (5 bases). CDR1 is SGHRS and CDR2 is YFSETQ in the germline V gene. The CDR3 has 15 residues. V lost 7 bases and J lost 0, with 15 bases in between. The CDR3 spells CASGDQGSSTDTQYF. The CDR3 region has the DNA TGCGCCAGCGGCGATCAGGGTTCTAGCACAGATACGCAGTATTTT. The full variable domain, its missing parts supplied by reference TRBV5-1 and TRBJ2-3, is KAGVTQTPRYLIKTRGQQVTLSCSPISGHRSVSWYQQTPGQGLQFLFEYFSETQRNKGNFPGRFSGRQFSNSRSEMNVSTLELGDSALYLCASGDQGSSTDTQYFGPGTRLTVL.

This clone was recorded a few times. The chain has TRBV5-6 and TRBJ2-5; 8 bases are a match to TRBD2. The CDR3 extends over 16 amino acids. Looked up from germline, CDR1 is SGHDT and CDR2 is YYEEEE. J lost 2 bases, V lost 4 bases, and 10 bases had no gene match. In nucleotides, the CDR3 is TGTGCCAGCAGCCCGGGAAGCGGGAGTGATCAAGAGACCCAGTACTTC. Amino acids: CASSPGSGSDQETQYF. Drawing the rest from reference TRBV5-6 and TRBJ2-5, the complete variable domain is DAGVTQSPTHLIKTRGQQVTLRCSPKSGHDTVSWYQQALGQGPQFIFQYYEEEERQRGNFPDRFSGHQFPNYSSELNVNALLLGDSALYLCASSPGSGSDQETQYFGPGTRLLVL.

This chain uses TRBV19 with TRBJ1-5; D unresolved. Trimming pared 5 bases from V and 6 bases from J, leaving 20 bases between. The CDR3 is made up of 16 amino acids. The V gene's germline CDR1 is LNHDA and CDR2 SQIVND (reference sequence). CDR3 residues: CASSSGAPGRFQPQHF. CDR3 in DNA: TGTGCCAGTAGTTCGGGAGCACCGGGCCGGTTTCAGCCCCAGCATTTT.

The chain combines TRBV27 with TRBJ1-6; TRBD1 matches 12 bases. V shed 6 bases and J 10 bases; nucleotides not matched to a gene: 4. Germline CDR1 is MNHEY and CDR2 is SMNVEV (reference sequence). The CDR3 runs to 14 residues. CDR3 region: CASRGDRGLSPLHF. Written as DNA, the CDR3 is TGTGCCAGCAGGGGGGACAGGGGGCTATCACCCCTCCACTTT.

J is TRBJ1-2 and V is TRBV12-5, with D possibly matching TRBD1 (6 bases). Germline-derived CDR1 and CDR2 are LGHNT and FRNRAP. Trimming took 0 bases from V and 2 from J, leaving 10 bases between them. This CDR3 is 15 amino acids long. CDR3 DNA sequence: TGTGCTAGTGGTTTGGTCCGGGACAAGAACTATGGCTACACCTTC. It translates to CASGLVRDKNYGYTF.

CDR3 sequence reads: CATSDHPGRDYNSPLHF. The CDR3 coding sequence is TGTGCCACGTCAGACCATCCCGGACGGGACTATAATTCACCCCTCCACTTT. The chain couples TRBV25-1 to TRBJ1-6, with D unclear. The V gene's germline CDR1 is MGHDK and CDR2 SYGVNS. V was cut by 10 bases and J by 3 bases, with 22 bases left in between. This CDR3 spans 17 amino acids.

The V gene is TRBV19, the J gene TRBJ1-2; 7 bases are shared with TRBD1. Germline CDR1 reads LNHDA; CDR2 reads SQIVND (reference sequence). Germline trimming cut 6 bases from V and 4 bases from J; bases unmatched to any gene: 5. There are 13 residues in the CDR3. CDR3 sequence reads: CASRMGQTYGYTF. The CDR3 nucleotides are TGTGCCAGTAGAATGGGACAGACCTATGGCTACACCTTC. The complete variable domain, with remaining parts taken from reference TRBV19 and TRBJ1-2, reads DGGITQSPKYLFRKEGQNVTLSCEQNLNHDAMYWYRQDPGQGLRLIYYSQIVNDFQKGDIAEGYSVSREKKESFPLTVTSAQKNPTAFYLCASRMGQTYGYTFGSGTRLTVV.